A single TCR beta chain is shown here with its context. This record belongs to a study of blood T cell repertoires in COVID-19. Methods used by the authors: Cell counts per sample came from amplifying reference gene primers. Data came from immunoSEQ multiplex PCR; TCRdb stores just in-frame clones and leaves some out. That table furnishes V, J and clone size, whereas the DNA furnished D and trimming. The data hold hundreds of thousands of clones, with over 80% observed a single time. This CDR3 has 17 residues. Germline lookup yields CDR1 KGHSH and CDR2 LQKENI. Trimming stripped 0 bases from V and 5 bases from J, with 16 bases between.

The sample was PBMCs or T cells enriched from blood (not recorded which). The chain uses TRBV18 and TRBJ1-4, with D unclear. This sequence originates from a woman in her thirties or forties who had recovered from COVID-19. The CDR3 is CASSPPGARRPNEKLFF. Here the CDR3 DNA reads TGTGCCAGCTCACCACCGGGAGCTAGAAGACCGAATGAAAAACTGTTTTTT.